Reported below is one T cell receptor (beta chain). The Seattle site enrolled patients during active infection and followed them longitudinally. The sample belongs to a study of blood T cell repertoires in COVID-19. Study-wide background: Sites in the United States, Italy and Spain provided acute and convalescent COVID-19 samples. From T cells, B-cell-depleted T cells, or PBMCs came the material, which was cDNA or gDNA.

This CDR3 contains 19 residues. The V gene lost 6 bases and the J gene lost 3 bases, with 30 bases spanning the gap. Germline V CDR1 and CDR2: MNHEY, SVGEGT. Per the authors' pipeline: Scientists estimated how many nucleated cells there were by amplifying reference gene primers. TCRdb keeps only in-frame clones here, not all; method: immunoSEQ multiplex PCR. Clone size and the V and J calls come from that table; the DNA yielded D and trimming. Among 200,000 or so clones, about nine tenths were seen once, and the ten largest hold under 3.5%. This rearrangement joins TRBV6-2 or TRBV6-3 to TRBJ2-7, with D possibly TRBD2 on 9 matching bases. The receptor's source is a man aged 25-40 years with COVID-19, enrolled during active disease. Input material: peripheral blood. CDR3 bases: TGTGCCAGCAGCAGGACAGGGATATTTGAGCGGGGGGACTTCTACGAGCAGTACTTC. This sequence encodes CASSRTGIFERGDFYEQYF.